The sequence of this T cell receptor (beta chain) was determined in a study of TIL therapy for anti-PD-1-resistant metastatic lung cancer. Noted time point: pre-treatment sample, taken before nivolumab and TIL therapy. This CDR3 has 11 amino acids. Germline CDR1 DFQATT, CDR2 SNEGSKA (reference sequence). Trimming took 4 bases from V and 5 from J, leaving 8 bases between them. The immunoSEQ assay was v3. Clones were sequenced by immunoSEQ multiplex PCR, and TCRdb holds only the in-frame ones, with some missing. The table lists about 52,000 clones, approximately 79% of them singletons, with 4% to 5.5% in the top ten.

Here the sequenced sample was blood, taken at baseline. The receptor was isolated from a woman aged 30 to 85 with non-small cell lung cancer. The rearrangement joins TRBV20-1 to TRBJ1-1, with TRBD1 as a possible D gene (6 bases). Here the CDR3 DNA reads TGCAGTGCTAACAGGGAAACTGAAGCTTTCTTT. Translated: CSANRETEAFF.